These 18 T cell receptor beta chains came from one sample sequenced in a study of long-term antiretroviral therapy in people with HIV. A v3.0 immunoSEQ assay was performed at survey level. Clones were sequenced by immunoSEQ multiplex PCR, and TCRdb holds only the in-frame ones, with some missing. The sample includes tens of thousands of clones, 70% to 90% of them seen just once. The sample here was unsorted PBMCs, taken 0.8 years before starting antiretroviral therapy. The receptors stem from a man between 18 and 29 years old with HIV.

With regard to this clone: The junction departs from the called germline gene at one end, perhaps through a read error. The rearrangement uses TRBV10-3 and TRBJ1-1; the D is unclear. CDR3 length equals 11 residues. Germline loops: CDR1 ENHRY, CDR2 SYGVKD. CDR3 region: CAIGEGTEAFF. In DNA, the CDR3 is TGTGCCATCGGTGAAGGCACTGAAGCTTTCTTT.

The CDR3 sequence is CASSLEPQPNTGELFF. For the CDR3, the DNA is TGTGCCAGCAGCTTAGAGCCTCAGCCTAACACCGGGGAGCTGTTTTTT. The chain couples TRBV7-9 to TRBJ2-2; no clear D gene. The CDR3 is 16 amino acids. V was cut by 1 base and J by 2 bases, with 11 bases left in between. Germline loops: CDR1 SEHNR, CDR2 FQNEAQ (reference sequence).

V is TRBV2 and J is TRBJ1-5; D ambiguous. V lost 1 base and J lost 7, with 11 bases in between. This CDR3 has 14 residues. Looked up from germline, CDR1 is SNHLY and CDR2 is FYNNEI. The CDR3 DNA follows: TGTGCCAGCAGTGAAGTCCTAACGGAACAGCCCCAGCATTTT. This encodes CASSEVLTEQPQHF.

The chain carries TRBV4-2 and TRBJ2-3, with a possible D match to TRBD1 (6 bases). With 0 bases removed from V and 2 bases from J, the gap between germline ends came to 15 bases. The germline V gene has CDR1 LGHNA and CDR2 YNFKEQ. This CDR3 is built from 17 residues. The DNA of the CDR3 is TGTGCCAGCAGCCAAGATCCACAGGGTAAGAACACAGATACGCAGTATTTT. This translates into CASSQDPQGKNTDTQYF.

This clone has more than one count but fewer than ten. The V call is TRBV7-9, the J call TRBJ1-2; 9 positions match TRBD1. The CDR3 totals 15 residues. Germline V gives CDR1 SEHNR, CDR2 FQNEAQ (reference sequence). Germline trimming cut 6 bases from V and 8 bases from J; bases unmatched to any gene: 13. The CDR3 spells CASRMEGTGREGYTF. In DNA form, the CDR3 reads TGTGCCAGCAGAATGGAAGGGACAGGGAGGGAGGGCTACACCTTC.

This sequence joins TRBV25-1 and TRBJ2-1; D uncertain. V dropped 2 bases and J dropped 0 bases, with 17 bases sitting between them. Germline assignment: CDR1 MGHDK and CDR2 SYGVNS. The CDR3 consists of 18 residues. CDR3 in DNA: TGTGCCAGCAGTGAAACCCTTGGCGGCGCTAGCTCCTACAATGAGCAGTTCTTC. Amino acid sequence: CASSETLGGASSYNEQFF. Full variable domain (missing parts from reference TRBV25-1 and TRBJ2-1): EADIYQTPRYLVIGTGKKITLECSQTMGHDKMYWYQQDPGMELHLIHYSYGVNSTEKGDLSSESTVSRIRTEHFPLTLESARPSHTSQYLCASSETLGGASSYNEQFFGPGTRLTVL.

The V and J genes are TRBV11-2 and TRBJ1-2; TRBD1 might be the D (5 bases). Germline V lookup: CDR1 SGHAT, CDR2 FQNNGV. The V and J ends lost 3 bases and 8 bases respectively, with 25 bases between them. This CDR3 has 17 amino acids. In nucleotides, the CDR3 is TGTGCCAGCAGCTTTAAGGGATCAGGAGGGGCTATTTGGGGCTACACCTTC. Translating it yields CASSFKGSGGAIWGYTF.

This chain uses TRBV4-3 with TRBJ2-6; D is ambiguous. CDR1 LGHNA and CDR2 YSLEER come from the germline V gene. V lost 1 base to trimming and J lost 3 bases, with 4 bases between them. The CDR3 totals 14 residues. The CDR3 sequence: CASSQVRGANVLTF. The DNA of the CDR3 is TGCGCCAGCAGCCAAGTCCGTGGGGCCAACGTCCTGACTTTC.

Here the CDR3 DNA reads TGTGCCAGCAGCCTCCCGGACGATAGTATTAATAATGAGCAGTTCTTC. Translating it yields CASSLPDDSINNEQFF. The chain carries TRBV4-2 and TRBJ2-1; D remains ambiguous. This CDR3 has 16 amino acids. The V gene's germline CDR1 is LGHNA and CDR2 YNFKEQ. The V end lost 4 bases, the J end lost 7 bases, and 20 bases lay between the germline ends.

The chain recombines TRBV9 with TRBJ2-2, with 7 bases that match TRBD2. The CDR3 is 14 residues long. Germline V lookup: CDR1 SGDLS, CDR2 YYNGEE. J was trimmed by 7 bases and V by 0 bases; bases with no gene match: 3. The CDR3 nucleotides are TGTGCCAGCAGCGTAGTTGCGGGGGTCGGGGAGCTGTTTTTT. Its protein product is CASSVVAGVGELFF.

The chain joins TRBV9 to TRBJ1-3; weak D call: TRBD1 (5 bases). CDR1 is SGDLS and CDR2 is YYNGEE in the germline V gene. Trimming stripped 1 base from V and 2 bases from J, with 10 bases between. The CDR3 runs to 15 residues. In nucleotides, the CDR3 is TGTGCCAGCAGCGTAACTCCGGGGGCTGGAAACACCATATATTTT. Protein: CASSVTPGAGNTIYF.

The chain combines TRBV11-2 with TRBJ2-7, with D unresolved. From germline, CDR1 is SGHAT and CDR2 FQNNGV. The CDR3 extends over 11 amino acids. The germline V and J ends were trimmed by 0 bases and 5 bases, with 2 bases remaining between them. Here the CDR3 reads CASSLEDEQYF. The CDR3 DNA follows: TGTGCCAGCAGCTTAGAGGACGAGCAGTACTTC.

The chain is built from TRBV7-9 and TRBJ1-2; possibly TRBD1 for D (6 bases). Trimming cost V 8 bases and J 8 bases, with 18 bases left between them. Per the germline V gene, CDR1 is SEHNR and CDR2 is FQNEAQ (reference sequence). The CDR3 has 13 amino acids. CDR3 DNA sequence: TGTGCCAGCCAGGAGGGGGGGCCGGACGGCTACACCTTC. Its protein is CASQEGGPDGYTF.

The chain carries TRBV5-5 and TRBJ2-7, with 9 bases that match TRBD1. J lost 5 bases, V lost 6 bases, and 12 bases had no gene match. CDR3 size: 15 residues. Germline CDR1 SGHKS, CDR2 YYEKEE (reference sequence). The CDR3 loop reads CASTFRGQGLHEQYF. DNA for the CDR3: TGTGCCAGCACCTTCCGGGGACAGGGTCTCCACGAGCAGTACTTC.

The chain couples TRBV5-8 to TRBJ2-1; 10 bases match TRBD2. Germline CDR1 reads SGHTS; CDR2 reads YDEGEE. Losses at the gene ends were 0 bases for V and 0 bases for J; bases not matched to a gene: 0. The CDR3 has 16 amino acids. CDR3 coding DNA: TGTGCCAGCAGCTTGGCTAGCGGGAGCTCCTACAATGAGCAGTTCTTC. Its translation: CASSLASGSSYNEQFF.

The sample holds a few counts of this clone. The chain employs TRBV5-5 and TRBJ1-6; D is uncertain. This CDR3 is built from 14 residues. V was clipped by 1 base and J by 9 bases, with 11 bases between them. The V gene's germline CDR1 is SGHKS and CDR2 YYEKEE (reference sequence). Written as DNA, the CDR3 is TGTGCCAGCAGCTTGCCGGCCCAGCGTTCACCCCTCCACTTT. Translated: CASSLPAQRSPLHF.

The chain recombines TRBV6-5 with TRBJ2-4; 7 nucleotides agree with TRBD1. The germline gives CDR1 MNHEY, CDR2 SVGAGI. With 2 bases clipped from V and 7 bases from J, the junction kept 11 bases outside the gene matches. CDR3 length: 16 residues. The CDR3, as DNA: TGTGCCAGCAGTTACGCCGACAGGGCGGGTGGGAACATTCAGTACTTC. Translated, it gives CASSYADRAGGNIQYF.

This chain connects TRBV4-3 to TRBJ2-7; TRBD2 is a possible D gene (6 bases). This CDR3 is built from 16 residues. Germline loops: CDR1 LGHNA, CDR2 YSLEER. The ends were cut back, 4 bases at V and 1 base at J, with 17 bases in the middle. In DNA form, the CDR3 reads TGCGCCAGCAGCCGCGCCGTGGGGGGATCGTCCTACGAGCAGTACTTC. Protein product: CASSRAVGGSSYEQYF.